A selection of T cell receptor beta chains follows, all from one sample in a study of cytomegalovirus exposure and HLA in healthy donors. The data were produced by immunoSEQ multiplex PCR, yet TCRdb's version contains in-frame clones alone and is incomplete. The repertoire has approximately 110,000 clones, approximately 70% of them found once; the top ten carry approximately 8.6%. Sequencing was carried out using PBMCs. The receptors come from a man aged 30-40 years in good health and CMV-seropositive. Each CDR3 is given with its conserved first and last residue. The D gene is left open where the match is weak. Some rows mark clone size as missing; the rest say once, few, many or name a class of expanded clone.

>NA|TRBJ1-3|TRBV30|NA
TGTGCCTGGAGTGTGGGGCTCTCTGGAAACACCATATATTTT
CAWSVGLSGNTIYF
>NA|TRBJ2-1|TRBV5-1|few
TGCGCCATAACGGGGGTAAACAATGAGCAGTTCTTC
CAITGVNNEQFF
>TRBD2|TRBJ2-7|TRBV5-6|NA
TGTGCCAGCAGCTTGATGAGACTAGCGGGGCCTCACTACGAGCAGTACTTC
CASSLMRLAGPHYEQYF
>TRBD1|TRBJ1-1|TRBV19|NA
TGTGCCAGTATGGGACTCACAGGGGGAACTGAAGCTTTCTTT
CASMGLTGGTEAFF
>TRBD1|TRBJ1-1|TRBV5-1|NA
TGCGCCAGCAGCTTTTTAACAGGGGGTTATACTGAAGCTTTCTTT
CASSFLTGGYTEAFF
>TRBD1|TRBJ1-1|TRBV7-8|few
TGTGCCAGCAGCCCTCAGGGGGCTTGGAACACTGAAGCTTTCTTT
CASSPQGAWNTEAFF
>NA|TRBJ1-2|TRBV15|once
TGTGCCACCAGCAGTGCAGGTTGGGACTATGGCTACACCTTC
CATSSAGWDYGYTF
>TRBD1|TRBJ2-7|TRBV6-5|NA
TGTGCCAGCAGCACGGACAGGGGTAACTACGAGCAGTACTTC
CASSTDRGNYEQYF
>TRBD1|TRBJ1-6|TRBV5-6|NA
TGTGCCAGCAGCCCGGGACAGGGGCGTTATAATTCACCCCTCCACTTT
CASSPGQGRYNSPLHF
>NA|TRBJ2-1|TRBV7-6|NA
TGTGCCAGCAGCTTAACAGGGGAGCAGTTCTTC
CASSLTGEQFF
>NA|TRBJ1-1|TRBV9|NA
TGTGCCAGCAGCGTAGCGTCCAACACTGAAGCTTTCTTT
CASSVASNTEAFF
>NA|TRBJ2-7|TRBV11-2|NA
TGTGCCAGCAGCTTATCGGGGGTCTACGAGCAGTACTTC
CASSLSGVYEQYF
>NA|TRBJ2-2|TRBV29-1|NA
TGCAGCGTTGATAGGGGTTCGAACACCGGGGAGCTGTTTTTT
CSVDRGSNTGELFF
>TRBD1|TRBJ1-1|TRBV5-4|few
TGTGCCAGCACCCAGGGGGTGATGAACACTGAAGCTTTCTTT
CASTQGVMNTEAFF
>NA|TRBJ2-1|TRBV4-3|few
TGCGCCAGCAGCCAAGTACTTCCGGCAGGGTACGAAGGCCATTACAATGAGCAGTTCTTC
CASSQVLPAGYEGHYNEQFF
>NA|TRBJ1-2|TRBV5-1|NA
TGCGCCAGCAGCCAACGACAGGCCTCATATGGCTACACCTTC
CASSQRQASYGYTF
>NA|TRBJ2-1|TRBV28|NA
TGTGCCAGCAGCCAGGGTTGGGAAAACAATGAGCAGTTCTTC
CASSQGWENNEQFF
>TRBD1|TRBJ2-1|TRBV29-1|NA
TGCAGCGTTGAGGGACAGGGGGCGGGTGAGCAGTTCTTC
CSVEGQGAGEQFF
>NA|TRBJ1-2|TRBV4-3|few
TGCGCCAGCAGCCCTTCTCGTGACAGCTATGGCTACACCTTC
CASSPSRDSYGYTF
>TRBD1|TRBJ1-2|TRBV15|NA
TGTGCCACCAGCAGTAGACAGGGTGGCTACACCTTC
CATSSRQGGYTF
>NA|TRBJ2-6|TRBV5-1|NA
TGCGCCAGCTCTCCGGGCTCTGGGGCCAACGTCCTGACTTTC
CASSPGSGANVLTF
>TRBD1|TRBJ1-2|TRBV5-1|few
TGCGCCAGCGGGATCTCACGGGACAGGTACACCTTC
CASGISRDRYTF
>NA|TRBJ1-1|TRBV4-1|NA
TGCGCCAGCAGCCAGAGAAACAGGGTTTCAACCACTGAAGCTTTCTTT
CASSQRNRVSTTEAFF
>NA|TRBJ1-6|TRBV6-4|NA
TGTGCCAGCAGTGAAGGGAGTAATTCACCCCTCCACTTT
CASSEGSNSPLHF
>TRBD1|TRBJ1-1|TRBV7-3|NA
TGTGCCAGCAGCTCCGGACAGGGCTCGTACACTGAAGCTTTCTTT
CASSSGQGSYTEAFF
>NA|TRBJ1-5|TRBV27|NA
TGTGCCAGCAGTTTTTTTAGGACTGGGCCCCAGCATTTT
CASSFFRTGPQHF
>TRBD1|TRBJ2-2|TRBV7-9|NA
TGTGCCAGCAGACCCGGACAGGGTTACACCGGGGAGCTGTTTTTT
CASRPGQGYTGELFF